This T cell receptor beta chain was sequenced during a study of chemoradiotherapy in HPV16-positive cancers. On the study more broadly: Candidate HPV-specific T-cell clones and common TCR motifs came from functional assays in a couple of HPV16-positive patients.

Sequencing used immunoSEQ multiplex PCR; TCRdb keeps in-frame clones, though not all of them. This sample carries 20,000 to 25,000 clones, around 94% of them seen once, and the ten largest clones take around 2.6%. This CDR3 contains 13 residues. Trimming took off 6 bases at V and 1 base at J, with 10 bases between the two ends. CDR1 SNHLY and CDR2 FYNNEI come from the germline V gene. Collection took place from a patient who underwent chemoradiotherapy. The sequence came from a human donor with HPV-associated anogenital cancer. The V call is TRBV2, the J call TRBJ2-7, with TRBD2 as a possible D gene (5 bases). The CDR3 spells CASRDGGSYEQYF. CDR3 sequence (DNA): TGTGCCAGCAGGGATGGAGGTTCCTACGAGCAGTACTTC. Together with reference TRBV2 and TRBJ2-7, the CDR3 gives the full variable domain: EPEVTQTPSHQVTQMGQEVILRCVPISNHLYFYWYRQILGQKVEFLVSFYNNEISEKSEIFDDQFSVERPDGSNFTLKIRSTKLEDSAMYFCASRDGGSYEQYFGPGTRLTVT.